The subject of this entry is one TCR beta chain. Only in-frame clones appear in the TCRdb table, and some are missing; sequencing was by immunoSEQ multiplex PCR. The repertoire has fewer than 700,000 clones, roughly 91% of them found once; the top ten carry around 8%. The CDR3 sequence is 14 residues long. Germline CDR1 is SGHRS and CDR2 is YFSETQ. Trimming took off 2 bases at V and 4 bases at J, with 12 bases between the two ends. This sample is part of a study of blood T cell repertoires in COVID-19. Turning to the study itself: Material from acute and convalescent COVID-19 was sourced from the United States, Italy and Spain.

The chain combines TRBV5-1 with TRBJ1-1; D gene ambiguous. Sequences were obtained from peripheral blood. This clonotype was obtained from a woman between 50 and 59 years old with COVID-19, enrolled during active disease. The DNA of the CDR3 is TGCGCCAGCAGCTTTCAGGATTCGAGCACTGAAGCTTTCTTT. Translation: CASSFQDSSTEAFF.